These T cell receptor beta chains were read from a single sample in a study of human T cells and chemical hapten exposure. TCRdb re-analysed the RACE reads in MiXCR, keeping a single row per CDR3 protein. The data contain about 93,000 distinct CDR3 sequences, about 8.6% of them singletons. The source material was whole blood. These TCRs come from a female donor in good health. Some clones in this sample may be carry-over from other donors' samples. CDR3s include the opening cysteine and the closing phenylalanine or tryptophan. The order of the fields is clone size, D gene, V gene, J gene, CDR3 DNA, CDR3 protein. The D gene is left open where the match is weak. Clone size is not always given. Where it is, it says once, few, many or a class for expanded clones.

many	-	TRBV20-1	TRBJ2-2	TGCAGTGCTAGAGAGAGGGGCGGCCGCTGGAACACCGGGGAGCTGTTTTTT	CSARERGGRWNTGELFF
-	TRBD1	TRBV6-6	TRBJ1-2	TGTGCCAGCAGTTACCGGGGACAGGGGGACTATGGCTACACCTTC	CASSYRGQGDYGYTF
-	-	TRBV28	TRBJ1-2	TGTGCCTCTAGGGACGTCAGAAACTATGGCTACACCTTC	CASRDVRNYGYTF
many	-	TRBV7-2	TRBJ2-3	TGTGCCAGCAGCTTTGTCAAGGGTGATACGCAGTATTTT	CASSFVKGDTQYF
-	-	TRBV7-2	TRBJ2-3	TGTGCCAGCAGCCAATGGGGACGTCGACTCCCCGGCACAGATACGCAGTATTTT	CASSQWGRRLPGTDTQYF
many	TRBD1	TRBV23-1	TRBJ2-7	TGCGCCAGCAGTCAGCCGGGACAGCTTTCCTACGAGCAGTACTTC	CASSQPGQLSYEQYF
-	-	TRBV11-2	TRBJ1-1	TGTGCCAGCAGCTTAGGGTTTTTCAGCCTGAACACTGAAGCTTTCTTT	CASSLGFFSLNTEAFF
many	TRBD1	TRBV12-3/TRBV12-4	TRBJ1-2	TGTGCCAGCAGTCTAGGGACAGGGGGAAGCTATGGCTACACCTTC	CASSLGTGGSYGYTF
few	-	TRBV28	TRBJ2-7	TGTGCCAGCAGTTCCCCCCCCCTTACCCTATACGAGCAGTACTTC	CASSSPPLTLYEQYF
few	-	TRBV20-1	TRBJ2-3	TGCAGACCCCTCGGGGAACCAGATACGCAGTATTTT	CRPLGEPDTQYF
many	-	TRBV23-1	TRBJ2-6	TGCGCCAGCAGTCCCAGGGAAAGGGCCAACGTCCTGACTTTC	CASSPRERANVLTF
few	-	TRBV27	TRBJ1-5	TGTGCCAGCCTCCCCATGAGGTACAGCAATCAGCCCCAGCATTTT	CASLPMRYSNQPQHF
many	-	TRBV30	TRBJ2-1	TGTGCCTGGAGTTACGACGTCTACAATGAGCAGTTCTTC	CAWSYDVYNEQFF
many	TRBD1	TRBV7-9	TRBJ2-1	TGTGCCAGCAGCTTAAGGCAGGGGGCGAGGGGCAATGAGCAGTTCTTC	CASSLRQGARGNEQFF
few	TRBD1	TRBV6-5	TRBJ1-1	TGTGCCAGCAGTTATGGCGGGACAGGGGGCACTGAAGCTTTCTTT	CASSYGGTGGTEAFF
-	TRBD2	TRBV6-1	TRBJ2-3	TGTGCCAGCTCTATCAGGACTAGCGGGGGAACAGATACGCAGTATTTT	CASSIRTSGGTDTQYF
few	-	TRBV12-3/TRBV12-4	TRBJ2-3	TGTGCCAGCAGAACAGGGTTGAGCACAGATACGCAGTATTTT	CASRTGLSTDTQYF
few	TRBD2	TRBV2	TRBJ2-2	TGTGCCAGCGATAGCGGGAGAACCACCGGGGAGCTGTTTTTT	CASDSGRTTGELFF
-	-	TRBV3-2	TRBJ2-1	TGTGCCAGCAGCCACGGAATAGGTAGGAGGGGCGGATATGAGCAGTTCTTC	CASSHGIGRRGGYEQFF
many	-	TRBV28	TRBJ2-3	TGTGCCAGCAGTTTACAAGGAGCGGGCCGCACAGATACGCAGTATTTT	CASSLQGAGRTDTQYF
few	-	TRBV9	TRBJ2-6	TGTGCCAGCAGCCCCTATAGTGCTGGGGCCAACGTCCTGACTTTC	CASSPYSAGANVLTF
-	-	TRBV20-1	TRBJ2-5	TGCAGTGCCCCGACCGGGGTTAAAGAGACCCAGTACTTC	CSAPTGVKETQYF
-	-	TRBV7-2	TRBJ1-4	TGTGCCAGCAGCGACACTGGCCGGGGTAATGAAAAACTGTTTTTT	CASSDTGRGNEKLFF
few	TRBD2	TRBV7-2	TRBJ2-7	TGTGCCAGCAGCTTACAGCGGGAGCACGAGCAGTACTTC	CASSLQREHEQYF
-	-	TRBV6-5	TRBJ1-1	TGTGCCAGCAGTTACTCCACGAACACTGAAGCTTTCTTT	CASSYSTNTEAFF
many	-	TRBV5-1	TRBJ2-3	TGCGCCAGCAGCTTGGCCCCAGGGGAGATCACAGATACGCAGTATTTT	CASSLAPGEITDTQYF
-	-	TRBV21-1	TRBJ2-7	TGTGCCAGCAGCATTACCGGGACAGGGAAAGTCGTGCAGTACTTC	CASSITGTGKVVQYF
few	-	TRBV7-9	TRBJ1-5	TGTGCCAGCAGCTTAGAAGGGGATCAGCCCCAGCATTTT	CASSLEGDQPQHF
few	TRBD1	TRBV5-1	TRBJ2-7	TGCGCCAGCAGCTTTCCGGGACAGGGGGACGAGCAGTACTTC	CASSFPGQGDEQYF
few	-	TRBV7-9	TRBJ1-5	TGTGCCAGCAGCTTAGCAGGAGAGGGTAAGCAGCCCCAGCATTTT	CASSLAGEGKQPQHF
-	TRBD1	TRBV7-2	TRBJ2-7	TGTGCCAGCAGCTTAGTAGGGACAGGAATCTACGAGCAGTACTTC	CASSLVGTGIYEQYF
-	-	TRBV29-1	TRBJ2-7	TGCAGCGCACGGTACGGTAACGAGCAGTACTTC	CSARYGNEQYF
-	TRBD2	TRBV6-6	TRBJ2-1	TGTGCCAGCAGTTACTCGTTCGCGGGAGCCCACAATGAGCAGTTCTTC	CASSYSFAGAHNEQFF
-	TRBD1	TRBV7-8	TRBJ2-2	TGTGCCAGCAGTAAACAGGGGATAGGCACCGGGGAGCTGTTTTTT	CASSKQGIGTGELFF
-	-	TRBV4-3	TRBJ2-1	TGCGCCAGCAGCCAAGTCGCAGGGAGATGGGATGAGCAGTTCTTC	CASSQVAGRWDEQFF
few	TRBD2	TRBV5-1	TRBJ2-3	TGCGCCAGCAGCTTGGTGGGACTAGCGGCTGGCACAGATACGCAGTATTTT	CASSLVGLAAGTDTQYF
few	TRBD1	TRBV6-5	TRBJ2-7	TGTGCCAGCAGTTACCAGGACAGGGGGCCTTACGAGCAGTACTTC	CASSYQDRGPYEQYF
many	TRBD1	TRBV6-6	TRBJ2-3	TGTGCCAGCAGTCCAGGACAGGGAGTGGGAGAACCAGATACGCAGTATTTT	CASSPGQGVGEPDTQYF
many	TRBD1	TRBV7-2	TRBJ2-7	TGTGCCAGCAGCCTGGGACAGCCAAACGAGCAGTACTTC	CASSLGQPNEQYF
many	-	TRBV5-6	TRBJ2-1	TGTGCCAGCAGCTTTAATCAGGGACGGGACTCCTACAATGAGCAGTTCTTC	CASSFNQGRDSYNEQFF
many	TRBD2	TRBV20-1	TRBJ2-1	TGCAGGGCCGGGACTAGCCGAGATGAGCAGTTCTTC	CRAGTSRDEQFF
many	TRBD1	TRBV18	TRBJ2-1	TGTGCCAGCTCACCACCGACAGGGGGCTATGAGCAGTTCTTC	CASSPPTGGYEQFF
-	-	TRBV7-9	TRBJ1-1	TGTGCCAGCAGCCACACCTTTGAAGCTTTCTTT	CASSHTFEAFF
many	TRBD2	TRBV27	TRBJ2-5	TGTGCCAGCAGTTTTGCGGGAGCTTCAGAGACCCAGTACTTC	CASSFAGASETQYF
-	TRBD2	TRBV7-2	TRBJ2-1	TGTGCCAGCAGCTTAGTCGGTAGCGGGTGGATCTCAAATGAGCAGTTCTTC	CASSLVGSGWISNEQFF
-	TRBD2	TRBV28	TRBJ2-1	TGTGCCAGCCATTCTAGCGGGAGATGGGAGCAGTTCTTC	CASHSSGRWEQFF
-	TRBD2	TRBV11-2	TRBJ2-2	TGTGCCAGCAGCTTATCTAGCGGGATGAACACCGGGGAGCTGTTTTTT	CASSLSSGMNTGELFF
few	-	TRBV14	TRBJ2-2	TGTGCCAGCAGCCGACTGGGACAAACTAACACCGGGGAGCTGTTTTTT	CASSRLGQTNTGELFF
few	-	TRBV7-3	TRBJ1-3	TGTGCCAGCAGCGGGGGGCACGGAGGAAACACCATATATTTT	CASSGGHGGNTIYF
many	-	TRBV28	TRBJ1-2	TGTGCCAGCAGTTTTGGGAGTAACTATGGCTACACCTTC	CASSFGSNYGYTF
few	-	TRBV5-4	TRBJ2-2	TGTGCCAGCAGCTTGGGACAGTCGAACACCGGGGAGCTGTTTTTT	CASSLGQSNTGELFF
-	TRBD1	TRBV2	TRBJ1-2	TGTGCCAGCTCGTTCCCGGGACAGGGGGGTAACTATGGCTACACCTTC	CASSFPGQGGNYGYTF
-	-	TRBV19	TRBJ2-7	TGTGCCAGTAGTATAGGGACGGACAGCTCCTACGAGCAGTACTTC	CASSIGTDSSYEQYF
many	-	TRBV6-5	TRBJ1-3	TGTGCCAGCAGTGGATCAAAAGAGAACCCGCGCTACGGAAACACCATATATTTT	CASSGSKENPRYGNTIYF
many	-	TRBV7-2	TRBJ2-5	TGTGCCAGCAGCTTAGGGGGGCTAGAGACCCAGTACTTC	CASSLGGLETQYF
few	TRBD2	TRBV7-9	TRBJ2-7	TGTGCCAGCAGCTCTCTAGCGGTCCCGACCTACGAGCAGTACTTC	CASSSLAVPTYEQYF
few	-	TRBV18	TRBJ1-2	TGTGCCAGCTCACCCCAAGAGATAACGGTTGGCTACACCTTC	CASSPQEITVGYTF
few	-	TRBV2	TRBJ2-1	TGTGCCAGCAGGGGCTATGAGCAGTTCTTC	CASRGYEQFF
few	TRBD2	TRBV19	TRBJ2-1	TGTGCCAGTAGTATCGGGTCTAGCGGGAGTGACGAGCAGTTCTTC	CASSIGSSGSDEQFF